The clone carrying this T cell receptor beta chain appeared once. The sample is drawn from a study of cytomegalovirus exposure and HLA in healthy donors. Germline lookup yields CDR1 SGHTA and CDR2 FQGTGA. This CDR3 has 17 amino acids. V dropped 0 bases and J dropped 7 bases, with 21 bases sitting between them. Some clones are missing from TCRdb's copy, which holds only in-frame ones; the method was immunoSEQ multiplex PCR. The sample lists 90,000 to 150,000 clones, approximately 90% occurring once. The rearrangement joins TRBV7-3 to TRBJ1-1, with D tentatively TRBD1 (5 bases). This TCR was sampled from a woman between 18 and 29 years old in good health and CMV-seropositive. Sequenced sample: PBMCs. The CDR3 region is CASSLTAPITGLNEAFF. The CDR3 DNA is TGTGCCAGCAGCTTAACGGCGCCCATAACAGGTCTAAATGAAGCTTTCTTT. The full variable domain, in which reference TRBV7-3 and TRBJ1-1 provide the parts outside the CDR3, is GAGVSQTPSNKVTEKGKYVELRCDPISGHTALYWYRQSLGQGPEFLIYFQGTGAADDSGLPNDRFFAVRPEGSVSTLKIQRTERGDSAVYLCASSLTAPITGLNEAFFGQGTRLTVV.